The 21 T cell receptor beta chains below come from one sample, sequenced in a study of Graves' ophthalmopathy and Graves' hyperthyroidism. RNA transcripts were the source from which TCR beta CDR3 regions were amplified. Second-round multiplex PCR followed a first-round RT-PCR using HTBI primers. TCRdb recomputed calls from the multiplex PCR reads with MiXCR, one row per CDR3 protein. Of about 39,000 distinct CDR3 sequences in the sample, roughly 50% were seen once. Sequencing was carried out using peripheral blood. The source is an adult woman with stable Graves' hyperthyroidism.

The chain couples TRBV7-9 to TRBJ2-5, with 9 bases lining up with TRBD2. The germline gives CDR1 SEHNR, CDR2 FQNEAQ (reference sequence). Trimming cost V 4 bases and J 7 bases; bases outside gene matches: 7. This CDR3 is built from 14 residues. The CDR3 reads CASSSLAGVGTQYF. The CDR3 DNA follows: TGTGCCAGCAGCTCATTAGCGGGAGTTGGGACCCAGTACTTC. The complete variable domain, with remaining parts taken from reference TRBV7-9 and TRBJ2-5, reads DTGVSQNPRHKITKRGQNVTFRCDPISEHNRLYWYRQTLGQGPEFLTYFQNEAQLEKSRLLSDRFSAERPKGSFSTLEIQRTEQGDSAMYLCASSSLAGVGTQYFGPGTRLLVL.

This clonotype was seen ten or more times. V and J are TRBV14 and TRBJ1-2; D remains ambiguous. Per germline, CDR1 SGHDN and CDR2 FVKESK. V shed 0 bases and J shed 3 bases, with 11 bases lying between them. CDR3 length: 15 residues. The CDR3 is CASSQDQTDHYGYTF. CDR3 DNA: TGTGCCAGCAGCCAAGATCAGACTGACCACTATGGCTACACCTTC. The complete variable domain, with remaining parts taken from reference TRBV14 and TRBJ1-2, reads EAGVTQFPSHSVIEKGQTVTLRCDPISGHDNLYWYRRVMGKEIKFLLHFVKESKQDESGMPNNRFLAERTGGTYSTLKVQPAELEDSGVYFCASSQDQTDHYGYTFGSGTRLTVV.

This clonotype was seen ten or more times. The chain joins TRBV6-4 to TRBJ1-1; 9 bases line up with TRBD1. The germline V gene has CDR1 MRHNA and CDR2 SNTAGT. This CDR3 region has 14 residues. Germline trimming cut 4 bases from V and 4 bases from J; bases unmatched to any gene: 4. In DNA form, the CDR3 reads TGTGCCAGCAGTGCGACAGGGGGGATCACTGAAGCTTTCTTT. It specifies CASSATGGITEAFF.

This clonotype was detected only a few times. The rearrangement joins TRBV2 to TRBJ2-7; TRBD2 matches at 8 bases. Germline-derived CDR1 and CDR2 are SNHLY and FYNNEI. The V and J ends lost 5 bases and 2 bases, in that order; junction bases with no gene match: 5. The CDR3 consists of 14 residues. The CDR3 loop reads CASSLAGPPYEQYF. CDR3 in DNA: TGTGCCAGCAGTTTAGCGGGACCACCCTACGAGCAGTACTTC.

V usage is TRBV7-9 and J usage is TRBJ2-7, with 8 bases lining up with TRBD1. This CDR3 is built from 14 residues. V lost 5 bases, J lost 5 bases, and 8 bases stayed unmatched. Germline lookup yields CDR1 SEHNR and CDR2 FQNEAQ (reference sequence). The CDR3 nucleotides are TGTGCCAGCAGCAAGGACAGGGCCAGGGACGAGCAGTACTTC. This sequence encodes CASSKDRARDEQYF.

In its sample, this clonotype was seen many times. This chain uses TRBV6-1 with TRBJ1-2, with 7 bases identical to TRBD1. The ends lost 4 bases at V and 2 bases at J; junction bases unmatched: 7. Germline V CDR1 and CDR2: MNHNS, SASEGT. CDR3 length equals 15 residues. As DNA, the CDR3 is TGTGCCAGCAGTGCCCGACAGGGAGGGAACTATGGCTACACCTTC. Protein sequence: CASSARQGGNYGYTF.

This chain uses TRBV19 with TRBJ1-1; TRBD1 matches at 7 bases. V was clipped by 5 bases and J by 4 bases; unmatched bases: 7. The CDR3 consists of 14 residues. The germline gives CDR1 LNHDA, CDR2 SQIVND (reference sequence). The CDR3 here is CASSFPGQPTEAFF. CDR3 nucleotides: TGTGCCAGTAGTTTTCCGGGACAGCCCACTGAAGCTTTCTTT.

The chain employs TRBV10-3 and TRBJ2-5; D possibly corresponds to TRBD1 (5 bases). This CDR3 contains 15 residues. Germline CDR1 reads ENHRY; CDR2 reads SYGVKD. The V and J ends lost 0 bases and 5 bases respectively, with 13 bases between them. The CDR3 here is CAISESVRVRETQYF. CDR3 in DNA: TGTGCCATCAGTGAGTCCGTCAGGGTACGGGAGACCCAGTACTTC.

The rearrangement links TRBV7-2 to TRBJ2-7, with 9 bases identical to TRBD2. The CDR3 length is 13 residues. The germline V gene has CDR1 SGHTA and CDR2 FQGNSA. J lost 5 bases, V lost 5 bases, and 4 bases had no gene match. CDR3 sequence: CASSPLAGHEQYF. CDR3 coding DNA: TGTGCCAGCAGCCCTCTAGCGGGACACGAGCAGTACTTC.

This clonotype was counted a single time. This chain connects TRBV29-1 to TRBJ1-2, with 9 bases lining up with TRBD1. Unmatched junction bases numbered 3, after V lost 8 bases and J lost 5 bases. Germline V gene lookup returns CDR1 SQVTM and CDR2 ANQGSEA. The CDR3 spans 11 residues. The CDR3 region is CSLGTGYGYTF. CDR3 in DNA: TGCAGCCTCGGGACAGGGTATGGCTACACCTTC.

The rearrangement links TRBV9 to TRBJ2-5; TRBD1 aligns across 9 bases. Germline V lookup: CDR1 SGDLS, CDR2 YYNGEE. Trimming at V came to 0 bases and at J to 3 bases, leaving 6 bases not matched to a gene. The CDR3 consists of 16 residues. CDR3 sequence reads: CASSVDGTGTEETQYF. CDR3 DNA sequence: TGTGCCAGCAGCGTAGATGGGACAGGGACCGAAGAGACCCAGTACTTC.

Worth noting for this clonotype: Given a much more abundant clone one base away, this may be a read error. Likely a read error: the CDR3 ends without its conserved phenylalanine or tryptophan. The chain links TRBV6-2 or TRBV6-3 to TRBJ2-7; D is perhaps TRBD1 (5 bases). Looked up from germline, CDR1 is MNHEY and CDR2 is SVGEGT. Trimming left V 2 bases short and J 4 bases short, with 15 bases between. This CDR3 contains 15 residues. CDR3 nucleotide sequence: TGTGCCAGCAGTTACCGCACTGGGGCCAGGTACGAGCAGTACTAC. As protein: CASSYRTGARYEQYY.

There are many counts of this clonotype. The rearrangement uses TRBV20-1 and TRBJ1-6, with D unresolved. The germline gives CDR1 DFQATT, CDR2 SNEGSKA (reference sequence). The length of the CDR3 is 20 residues. V was cut by 5 bases and J by 0 bases, with 26 bases left in between. CDR3 region: CSASSLGSTITSSYNSPLHF. CDR3 nucleotide sequence: TGCAGTGCTTCGTCTCTCGGGTCCACGATTACTAGCTCCTATAATTCACCCCTCCACTTT.

This clonotype was seen repeatedly, ten times or more. The V gene is TRBV9, the J gene TRBJ2-5, with TRBD1 matching over 11 bases. V dropped 0 bases and J dropped 5; count of bases not matched to a gene: 6. CDR1 SGDLS and CDR2 YYNGEE come from the germline V gene. The CDR3 loop spans 16 amino acids. CDR3 protein: CASSVGTGGFGETQYF. The CDR3 bases are TGTGCCAGCAGCGTAGGGACAGGGGGCTTTGGGGAGACCCAGTACTTC.

This clonotype was recorded many times. This chain connects TRBV5-1 to TRBJ2-2, with unresolved D. Germline V gives CDR1 SGHRS, CDR2 YFSETQ. The CDR3 length is 12 residues. Trimming stripped 4 bases from V and 11 bases from J, with 12 bases between. CDR3 residues: CASSIDHSELFF. The DNA of the CDR3 is TGCGCCAGCAGCATCGACCATTCCGAGCTGTTTTTT. Together with reference TRBV5-1 and TRBJ2-2, the CDR3 gives the full variable domain: KAGVTQTPRYLIKTRGQQVTLSCSPISGHRSVSWYQQTPGQGLQFLFEYFSETQRNKGNFPGRFSGRQFSNSRSEMNVSTLELGDSALYLCASSIDHSELFFGEGSRLTVL.

This clonotype has just one count. CDR3 loop: CASSYGPRTGDYEHF. The CDR3 nucleotides are TGTGCCAGCAGCTACGGACCAAGGACAGGGGACTACGAGCATTTT. The chain couples TRBV7-8 to TRBJ1-5, with 9 nucleotides matching TRBD1. The CDR3 runs to 15 residues. Germline assignment: CDR1 SGHVS and CDR2 FQNEAQ. The V gene end was trimmed by 4 bases and the J gene end by 14 bases; junction bases not matched to a gene: 15.

This clonotype is a singleton in its sample. The chain couples TRBV3-1 to TRBJ2-5, with TRBD1 identical over 7 bases. V was clipped by 4 bases and J by 10 bases; unmatched bases: 15. Germline CDR1 and CDR2: LGHDT and YNNKEL (reference sequence). The CDR3 has 15 amino acids. CDR3 nucleotide sequence: TGTGCCAGCAGCCGAGCCGGGACAGTCCAAGGAGACCAGTACTTC. Residues: CASSRAGTVQGDQYF.

This clonotype was seen more than once but under ten times. The chain joins TRBV25-1 to TRBJ1-6; unclear D gene. This CDR3 is 14 amino acids long. Trimming removed 3 bases from V and 5 bases from J, with 8 bases in between. Per the germline V gene, CDR1 is MGHDK and CDR2 is SYGVNS. This chain's CDR3 is CASSDRDDNSPLHF. In DNA form, the CDR3 reads TGTGCCAGCAGTGACCGGGATGATAATTCACCCCTCCACTTT.

This clonotype has at least ten counts. This chain joins TRBV11-3 and TRBJ1-1; no clear D. Germline V gene sequence: CDR1 SGHNT, CDR2 YENEEA. The CDR3 totals 13 residues. The V gene lost 8 bases and the J gene lost 0 bases, with 10 bases spanning the gap. The CDR3 protein is CASAGPMNTEAFF. CDR3 coding DNA: TGTGCCAGCGCTGGTCCGATGAACACTGAAGCTTTCTTT.

This clonotype was recorded at least ten times. The chain has TRBV9 and TRBJ2-3; TRBD2 agrees at 7 bases. CDR3 length: 16 residues. From germline, CDR1 is SGDLS and CDR2 YYNGEE. The J segment lost 6 bases and the V segment lost 0 bases, leaving 10 bases of the junction unmatched. As DNA, the CDR3 is TGTGCCAGCAGCGTAGATCCTAGCGGAGGGGCCGATACGCAGTATTTT. Its protein product is CASSVDPSGGADTQYF.

To note about this clonotype: As the CDR3 is not closed by the conserved phenylalanine or tryptophan, this likely results from a read error. The J gene is TRBJ1-1, the V gene TRBV11-2; D gene ambiguous. Germline CDR1 and CDR2: SGHAT and FQNNGV. The CDR3 is made up of 14 amino acids. The CDR3: CASSLVRVNTEAFL. CDR3 coding DNA: TGTGCCAGCAGCTTAGTGAGGGTGAATACTGAAGCTTTCCTT.